Listed below are T cell receptor beta chains from one sample, sequenced in a study of blood T cell repertoires in COVID-19. Here immunoSEQ multiplex PCR was the method, and the copy in TCRdb shows in-frame clones only, minus some. This sample has 20,000 to 30,000 clones, with about 90% found just once. Sequencing used peripheral blood. All receptors come from a human donor with active COVID-19. The donor label of this sample is uncertain. The CDR3 runs from the conserved cysteine through the conserved F or W. The order of the fields is CDR3 protein, CDR3 DNA, clone size, CDR3 length, D gene, J gene, V gene. The D gene is left open where the match is weak. Rows may omit the clone size; those that give it use once, few, many or a size class.

CDR3: CASSSQNIDTQYF; DNA: TGTGCCAGCAGCTCGCAGAACATAGATACGCAGTATTTT; size: .; length: 13; D: .; J: TRBJ2-3; V: TRBV7-2
CDR3: CASSLVFGLAPGELFF; DNA: TGTGCCAGCAGCTTGGTTTTCGGACTAGCGCCCGGGGAGCTGTTTTTT; size: once; length: 16; D: TRBD2; J: TRBJ2-2; V: TRBV5-4
CDR3: CASSLARSYGYTF; DNA: TGTGCCAGCAGCTTAGCTAGATCATATGGCTACACCTTC; size: few; length: 13; D: .; J: TRBJ1-2; V: TRBV7-8
CDR3: CASSYGWTSVSDEQFF; DNA: TGTGCCAGCAGTTACGGTTGGACTAGTGTATCCGATGAGCAGTTCTTC; size: .; length: 16; D: TRBD2; J: TRBJ2-1; V: TRBV6-5
CDR3: CASSLTGEGNQPQHF; DNA: TGTGCCAGCAGCCTGACAGGGGAGGGCAATCAGCCCCAGCATTTT; size: .; length: 15; D: TRBD1; J: TRBJ1-5; V: TRBV5-6
CDR3: CASSDRDTGELFF; DNA: TGTGCCAGCAGTGACAGAGACACCGGGGAGCTGTTTTTT; size: medium-sized; length: 13; D: .; J: TRBJ2-2; V: TRBV6-4
CDR3: CASSLRGAPGNTIYF; DNA: TGTGCCAGCAGTCTCCGCGGGGCTCCTGGAAACACCATATATTTT; size: .; length: 15; D: .; J: TRBJ1-3; V: TRBV6-5
CDR3: CAISDMGGTADTQYF; DNA: TGTGCCATCAGTGACATGGGGGGGACGGCAGATACGCAGTATTTT; size: .; length: 15; D: TRBD2; J: TRBJ2-3; V: TRBV10-3
CDR3: CASSDTGRSGNTIYF; DNA: TGTGCCAGCAGTGACACAGGTCGCTCTGGAAACACCATATATTTT; size: .; length: 15; D: .; J: TRBJ1-3; V: TRBV25-1
CDR3: CATVSGGWTGNTIYF; DNA: TGTGCCACCGTTTCAGGGGGGTGGACTGGAAACACCATATATTTT; size: .; length: 15; D: TRBD1; J: TRBJ1-3; V: TRBV19
CDR3: CASSQGAGTEAFF; DNA: TGTGCCAGCAGCCAAGGTGCAGGGACTGAAGCTTTCTTT; size: .; length: 13; D: .; J: TRBJ1-1; V: TRBV14
CDR3: CASPLREQYF; DNA: TGTGCCTCGCCCTTACGGGAGCAGTACTTC; size: .; length: 10; D: .; J: TRBJ2-7; V: TRBV28
CDR3: CASSLGDRPQDEQYF; DNA: TGTGCCAGCAGCTTGGGGGACAGGCCCCAAGACGAGCAGTACTTC; size: .; length: 15; D: TRBD1; J: TRBJ2-7; V: TRBV5-4
CDR3: CSVIAGVTQYF; DNA: TGCAGCGTCATAGCGGGGGTTACGCAGTATTTT; size: .; length: 11; D: TRBD2; J: TRBJ2-3; V: TRBV29-1
CDR3: CASSPRLAVSYNEQFF; DNA: TGTGCCAGCAGCCCCCGGTTAGCGGTCTCCTACAATGAGCAGTTCTTC; size: .; length: 16; D: .; J: TRBJ2-1; V: TRBV7-2
CDR3: CATSPSRGAGELFF; DNA: TGTGCCACCAGCCCCTCTCGGGGGGCCGGGGAGCTGTTTTTT; size: .; length: 14; D: TRBD2; J: TRBJ2-2; V: TRBV24-1